This TCR beta chain came from a study of blood T cell repertoires in COVID-19. About the research overall: Sources were T cells, B-cell-depleted T cells, or PBMCs; the material itself was cDNA or gDNA.

The V end was cut by 5 bases, the J end by 10 bases, with 20 bases between. CDR3 size: 15 residues. Germline assignment: CDR1 MNHEY and CDR2 SVGAGI. Authors' methods: Amplification from reference gene primers served as the basis for estimated nucleated cell counts. TCRdb keeps only in-frame clones here, not all; method: immunoSEQ multiplex PCR. V, J and clone size were drawn from that table, and D and trimming were deduced from the DNA. Among hundreds of thousands of clones listed, roughly four fifths were seen once. The origin of this receptor is a woman older than 75 with COVID-19, enrolled during active disease. V is TRBV6-5 and J is TRBJ1-4; possible D gene TRBD1, 6 bases. The specimen sequenced was peripheral blood. The CDR3 region is CASSTAGGLRGKLFF. The CDR3 DNA reads as TGTGCCAGCAGTACCGCGGGGGGGCTGAGGGGAAAACTGTTTTTT.